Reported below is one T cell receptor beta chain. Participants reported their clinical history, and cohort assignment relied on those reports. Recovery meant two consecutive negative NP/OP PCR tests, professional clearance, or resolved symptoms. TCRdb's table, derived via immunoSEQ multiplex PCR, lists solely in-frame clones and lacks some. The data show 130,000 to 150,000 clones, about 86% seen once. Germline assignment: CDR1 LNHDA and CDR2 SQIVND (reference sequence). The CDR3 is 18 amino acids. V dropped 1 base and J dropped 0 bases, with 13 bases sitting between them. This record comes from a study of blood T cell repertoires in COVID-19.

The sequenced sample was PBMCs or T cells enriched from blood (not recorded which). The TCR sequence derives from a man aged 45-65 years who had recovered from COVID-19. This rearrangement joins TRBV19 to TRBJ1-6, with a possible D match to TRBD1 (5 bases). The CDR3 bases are TGTGCCAGTAGTATAGGGGGCCTGCCCGGCTCCTATAATTCACCCCTCCACTTT. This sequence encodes CASSIGGLPGSYNSPLHF.